Listed below are T cell receptor beta chains from one sample, sequenced in a study of T-cell memory formation after mild COVID-19. TCRdb reprocessed the 5' RACE reads with MiXCR, giving one entry per CDR3 protein. The sample lists 110,000 to 150,000 distinct CDR3 sequences; around 14% were seen once. Input material: PBMCs or a T cell subset sorted from them (not recorded which). These receptors all come from an adult woman who had mild COVID-19 (a few samples of this study predate the infection). Cell type and time point are not known. Each CDR3 is given with its conserved first and last residue. A D gene is named only where the DNA matches it firmly. Rows give clone size only sometimes, using once, few, many, or a class for an expanded clone.

TRBV6-5	TRBJ1-1	few	TRBD1	TGTGCCAGCAGTTACGAAAACAGGGGCACTGAAGCTTTCTTT	CASSYENRGTEAFF
TRBV9	TRBJ2-2	few	TRBD1	TGTGCCAGCAGCGACCCGGGACAGGGTAACACCGGGGAGCTGTTTTTT	CASSDPGQGNTGELFF
TRBV7-9	TRBJ2-1	many	.	TGTGCCAGCAGCTTATTCGGTGGATTCGGCCGCAATGAGCAGTTCTTC	CASSLFGGFGRNEQFF
TRBV7-9	TRBJ1-2	.	.	TGTGCCAGCAGCTCCGGGACGCTCTATGGCTACACCTTC	CASSSGTLYGYTF
TRBV5-6	TRBJ2-3	few	.	TGTGCCAGCAGCGTTGACTCGGGGGCTGGCACAGATACGCAGTATTTT	CASSVDSGAGTDTQYF
TRBV7-3	TRBJ2-1	many	TRBD2	TGTGCCAGCAGCTTAGCGGGGGGGGTCAATGAGCAGTTCTTC	CASSLAGGVNEQFF
TRBV2	TRBJ2-3	.	TRBD1	TGTGCCAGCAGTGAAGGGACAGGGGGCACGACAGATACGCAGTATTTT	CASSEGTGGTTDTQYF
TRBV15	TRBJ2-7	.	.	TGTGCCACCAGCAGGGGCGCGAAGCAGTACTTC	CATSRGAKQYF
TRBV19	TRBJ2-5	.	.	TGTGCCAGTAGTTCGGCAATAGGCGAGACCCAGTACTTC	CASSSAIGETQYF
TRBV4-1	TRBJ2-2	few	TRBD2	TGCGCCAGCAGCTACCGCTTAGCGGGAAACACGGGCGGGGAGCTGTTTTTT	CASSYRLAGNTGGELFF
TRBV13	TRBJ2-3	.	TRBD1	TGTGCCAGCAGCCTACGACAGGGAAGCACAGATACGCAGTATTTT	CASSLRQGSTDTQYF
TRBV5-1	TRBJ2-6	.	.	TGCGCCAGCAGCGGAATAACGGGCTCTGGGGCCAACGTCCTGACTTTC	CASSGITGSGANVLTF
TRBV12-3/TRBV12-4	TRBJ2-6	many	.	TGTGCCGGGCCTGTGGATGCCGGGGCCAACGTCCTGACTTTC	CAGPVDAGANVLTF
TRBV7-6	TRBJ2-5	few	TRBD2	TGTGCCAGCGGAGGGGAGTGGGCTAGCGGATACCAAGAGACCCAGTACTTC	CASGGEWASGYQETQYF
TRBV27	TRBJ2-7	few	.	TGTGCCAGCGGGAGCGATCGGGGCGGCAGGGACGAGCAGTACTTC	CASGSDRGGRDEQYF
TRBV29-1	TRBJ2-3	.	.	TGCAGCGTTTTAGGAAGGGGAAGCACAGATACGCAGTATTTT	CSVLGRGSTDTQYF
TRBV11-2	TRBJ2-3	many	.	TGTGCCAGCAGCACTAGCTTAGGTTTGCTAGATACGCAGTATTTT	CASSTSLGLLDTQYF
TRBV4-1	TRBJ1-1	.	.	TGCGCCAGCAGCCAAGGTGGCGGGAACACTGAAGCTTTCTTT	CASSQGGGNTEAFF
TRBV15	TRBJ2-7	few	TRBD1	TGTGCCACCAGCAGAGATCGTGTGACAGGGGTCTACGAGCAGTACTTC	CATSRDRVTGVYEQYF
TRBV3-1	TRBJ2-1	.	.	TGTGCCAGCAGTCGTCCGGAGAGAAACAATGAGCAGTTCTTC	CASSRPERNNEQFF
TRBV7-6	TRBJ2-5	.	TRBD1	TGTGCCAGCAGCTTAGGGTGGGGACAGGGCAAAGAGACCCAGTACTTC	CASSLGWGQGKETQYF
TRBV27	TRBJ2-1	few	TRBD2	TGTGCCAGCAGTTCCGGGACTAGCCTCAATGAGCAGTTCTTC	CASSSGTSLNEQFF
TRBV29-1	TRBJ2-7	.	.	TGCAGCGTTGGGGACGGCTACGAGCAGTACTTC	CSVGDGYEQYF
TRBV28	TRBJ2-7	few	TRBD2	TGTGCCAGCAGTTTTCTAAGCGGGAGCTACGAGCAGTACTTC	CASSFLSGSYEQYF
TRBV11-2	TRBJ2-1	few	.	TGTGCCAGCAGCTTACGCTACAGTGAGCAGTTCTTC	CASSLRYSEQFF
TRBV7-9	TRBJ1-1	.	.	TGTGCCAGTTCCGGGGGTCTCGCTGAAGCTTTCTTT	CASSGGLAEAFF
TRBV4-1	TRBJ2-1	few	.	TGCGCCAGCAGCCAGGACATCTGCAATGAGCAGTTCTTC	CASSQDICNEQFF
TRBV21-1	TRBJ2-7	.	.	TGTGCCAGCAGCAAAGATGGTCCTAGCGGGAGAAAAAACGAGCAGTACTTC	CASSKDGPSGRKNEQYF
TRBV29-1	TRBJ2-1	many	.	TGCAGTACCAGGGGTACCACCTACAATGAGCAGTTCTTC	CSTRGTTYNEQFF
TRBV9	TRBJ2-7	.	.	TGTGCCAGCAGCGTAGGTTCACACATCTACGAGCAGTACTTC	CASSVGSHIYEQYF
TRBV7-9	TRBJ2-1	many	.	TGTGCCAGCAGCTTTAGCGGCGGCAATGAGCAGTTCTTC	CASSFSGGNEQFF
TRBV4-2	TRBJ2-3	few	.	TGCGCCAGCAGCCAAGACCGTGGGGGCGGCACAGATACGCAGTATTTT	CASSQDRGGGTDTQYF
TRBV19	TRBJ2-1	.	TRBD2	TGTGCCAGTAGGATTACTAGCGGGAGGTGGTATGAGCAGTTCTTC	CASRITSGRWYEQFF
TRBV4-3	TRBJ2-7	many	TRBD2	TGCGCCAGCAGCCAAGGCGTAGCGGGAGGCCAATACGAGCAGTACTTC	CASSQGVAGGQYEQYF
TRBV20-1	TRBJ1-1	many	.	TGCAGTGCCCCATTGAACACTGAAGCTTTCTTT	CSAPLNTEAFF